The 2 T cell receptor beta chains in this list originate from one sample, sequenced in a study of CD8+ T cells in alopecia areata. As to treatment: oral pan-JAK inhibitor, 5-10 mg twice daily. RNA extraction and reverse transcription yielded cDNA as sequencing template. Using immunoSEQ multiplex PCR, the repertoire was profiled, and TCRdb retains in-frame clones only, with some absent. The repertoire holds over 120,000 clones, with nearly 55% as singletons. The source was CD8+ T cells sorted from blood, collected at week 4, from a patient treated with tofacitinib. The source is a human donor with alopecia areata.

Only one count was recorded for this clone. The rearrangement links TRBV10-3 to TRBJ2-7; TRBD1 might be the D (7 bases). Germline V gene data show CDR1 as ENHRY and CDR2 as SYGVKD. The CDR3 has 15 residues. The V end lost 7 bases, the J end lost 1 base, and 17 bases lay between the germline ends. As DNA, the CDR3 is TGTGCCATCAAGTTCCCGGCAGGGGGGTCCTACGAGCAGTACTTC. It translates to CAIKFPAGGSYEQYF.

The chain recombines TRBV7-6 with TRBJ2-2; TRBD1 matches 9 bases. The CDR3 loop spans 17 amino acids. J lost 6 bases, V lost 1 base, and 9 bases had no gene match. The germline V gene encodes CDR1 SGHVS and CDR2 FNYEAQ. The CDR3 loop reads CASSLDLLQGAAGELFF. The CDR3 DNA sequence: TGTGCCAGCAGCTTAGACCTCTTACAGGGGGCCGCCGGGGAGCTGTTTTTT.